This TCR beta chain was sequenced during a study of blood T cell repertoires in COVID-19. Study summary: There were acute and convalescent COVID-19 samples, and they came from the United States, Italy and Spain. Sources were T cells, B-cell-depleted T cells, or PBMCs; the material itself was cDNA or gDNA.

The authors' processing: Reference gene primer amplification in the assay estimated nucleated cell counts. Some clones are missing from TCRdb's copy, which holds only in-frame ones; the method was immunoSEQ multiplex PCR. D and trimming come from the DNA, and the V and J calls and clone size come from that table. The table lists 300,000 to 350,000 clones, roughly 85% of them singletons. This sequence originates from a woman in her 40s with acute COVID-19. Material: PBMCs or T cells enriched from blood (not recorded which).

The CDR3 reads CASSLYTSGRASSAYEQYF. As DNA, the CDR3 is TGTGCCAGCAGCTTGTATACTAGCGGGAGGGCCAGTTCGGCCTACGAGCAGTACTTC. The rearrangement joins TRBV7-2 to TRBJ2-7; 13 bases map to TRBD2. This CDR3 is 19 amino acids long. Germline values: CDR1 SGHTA, CDR2 FQGNSA. Unmatched junction bases numbered 13, after V lost 3 bases and J lost 2 bases. The full variable domain, its missing parts supplied by reference TRBV7-2 and TRBJ2-7, is GAGVSQSPSNKVTEKGKDVELRCDPISGHTALYWYRQSLGQGLEFLIYFQGNSAPDKSGLPSDRFSAERTGGSVSTLTIQRTQQEDSAVYLCASSLYTSGRASSAYEQYFGPGTRLTVT.